The next 20 T cell receptor beta chains were all read from a single sample in a study of cytomegalovirus exposure and HLA in healthy donors. PCR involved 60 Vbeta and 13 Jbeta primers. Method: immunoSEQ multiplex PCR; TCRdb's copy keeps in-frame clones and lacks some. Seen here are about 200,000 clones, 83% observed once, and the top ten hold around 1.4%. Material: PBMCs. These receptors were collected from a girl between 10 and 17 years old in good health and CMV-seronegative.

This clone was seen just once. This chain links TRBV27 with TRBJ2-1, with D possibly TRBD1 on 5 matching bases. The ends were cut back, 2 bases at V and 2 bases at J, with 7 bases in the middle. CDR3 length equals 14 residues. The germline CDR1 and CDR2 sequences are MNHEY and SMNVEV (reference sequence). CDR3 coding DNA: TGTGCCAGCAGTTTAGGGGCGGCCTACAATGAGCAGTTCTTC. Translated: CASSLGAAYNEQFF.

Concerning this clone itself: Other DNA sequences from this sample encode an identical CDR3 as well. The V and J genes are TRBV2 and TRBJ2-5; TRBD1 matches at 7 bases. CDR1 and CDR2 (germline): SNHLY, FYNNEI. This CDR3 has 14 residues. Germline trimming cut 6 bases from V and 0 bases from J; bases unmatched to any gene: 4. CDR3 residues: CASSRDRNQETQYF. The CDR3 DNA is TGTGCCAGCAGCCGGGACAGAAACCAAGAGACCCAGTACTTC.

This clone was recorded only once. The rearrangement joins TRBV7-9 to TRBJ1-2; D is possibly TRBD1 (6 bases). Trimming took 5 bases from V and 8 from J, leaving 24 bases between them. Germline V gives CDR1 SEHNR, CDR2 FQNEAQ (reference sequence). CDR3 size: 16 residues. The DNA of the CDR3 is TGTGCCAGCAGCGCGACAGGTCCCACAAGGTACGGAGGCTACACCTTC. Protein sequence: CASSATGPTRYGGYTF.

The chain employs TRBV9 and TRBJ2-2; D remains ambiguous. The V end lost 2 bases, the J end lost 0 bases, and 8 bases lay between the germline ends. CDR3 length equals 15 residues. CDR1 is SGDLS, CDR2 YYNGEE, per germline. As DNA, the CDR3 is TGTGCCAGCAGCGTCAGACATTCGAACACCGGGGAGCTGTTTTTT. Protein product: CASSVRHSNTGELFF.

The J gene is TRBJ2-7, the V gene TRBV27, with 7 bases identical to TRBD2. Looked up from germline, CDR1 is MNHEY and CDR2 is SMNVEV (reference sequence). V lost 0 bases, J lost 6 bases, and 8 bases stayed unmatched. This CDR3 is built from 15 residues. The CDR3 sequence is CASSLSGGIGSEQYF. The CDR3 region has the DNA TGTGCCAGCAGTTTATCGGGAGGGATTGGGTCCGAGCAGTACTTC.

The gene calls are TRBV19 and TRBJ2-3; D may be TRBD2 (5 bases). CDR1 is LNHDA, CDR2 SQIVND, per germline (reference sequence). The ends were cut back, 6 bases at V and 5 bases at J, with 15 bases in the middle. The CDR3 loop spans 14 amino acids. CDR3: CASREGGVVDTQYF. The CDR3 DNA is TGTGCCAGTAGAGAAGGAGGTGTTGTAGATACGCAGTATTTT.

The V gene is TRBV6-5, the J gene TRBJ1-3; D perhaps matches TRBD1 (6 bases). CDR1 is MNHEY and CDR2 is SVGAGI in the germline V gene. This CDR3 is built from 15 residues. Trimming left V 8 bases short and J 5 bases short, with 19 bases between. The CDR3 loop is CASQRQAKERNTIYF. DNA for the CDR3: TGTGCCAGCCAAAGACAGGCTAAGGAGCGAAACACCATATATTTT.

J is TRBJ2-7 and V is TRBV5-4, with 8 bases fitting TRBD2. The germline gives CDR1 SGHNT, CDR2 YYREEE (reference sequence). The J segment lost 4 bases and the V segment lost 0 bases, leaving 9 bases of the junction unmatched. This CDR3 spans 16 amino acids. The CDR3 DNA follows: TGTGCCAGCAGCTTGGCCGGGAGGGAAATGGAGTACGAGCAGTACTTC. Its translation is CASSLAGREMEYEQYF.

This clone was counted a few times. The chain employs TRBV4-3 and TRBJ1-6; D is perhaps TRBD1 (5 bases). The CDR3 is 15 amino acids. Germline CDR1 LGHNA, CDR2 YSLEER. The ends were cut back, 1 base at V and 8 bases at J, with 12 bases in the middle. Here the CDR3 reads CASSQGGDLDSPLHF. For the CDR3, the DNA is TGCGCCAGCAGCCAAGGGGGGGACTTGGATTCACCCCTCCACTTT.

This clone has a single count. The rearrangement links TRBV7-2 to TRBJ2-5, with D tentatively TRBD2 (6 bases). This CDR3 contains 15 residues. The V gene's germline CDR1 is SGHTA and CDR2 FQGNSA. The V and J ends lost 5 bases and 4 bases respectively, with 17 bases between them. The CDR3 nucleotides read TGTGCCAGCAGCCCAAGAGGTCTAGCGAGAGAGACCCAGTACTTC. Amino acids: CASSPRGLARETQYF.

This clone showed up just once. V and J are TRBV10-1 and TRBJ2-3; TRBD2 matches at 14 bases. The CDR3 is made up of 19 amino acids. V shed 6 bases and J 1 base; nucleotides not matched to a gene: 12. Germline V gene sequence: CDR1 WNHNN, CDR2 SYGVQD (reference sequence). The CDR3 DNA sequence: TGCGCCAGCAGCAAGACCGGGACTAGCGGGAGTAGGGGCACAGATACGCAGTATTTT. Translating it yields CASSKTGTSGSRGTDTQYF.

This sequence joins TRBV18 and TRBJ2-7; the match to TRBD1 covers 10 bases. J lost 6 bases, V lost 4 bases, and 9 bases had no gene match. Germline assignment: CDR1 KGHSH and CDR2 LQKENI. The CDR3 contains 15 residues. CDR3 nucleotides: TGTGCCAGCTCACTCCAGACAGGGGGCGACCCCGAGCAGTACTTC. It encodes CASSLQTGGDPEQYF.

The chain employs TRBV7-2 and TRBJ1-1, with a possible D match to TRBD1 (5 bases). CDR3 length equals 13 residues. In germline, CDR1 is SGHTA, CDR2 FQGNSA. V lost 5 bases and J lost 4, with 11 bases in between. The CDR3 sequence is CASSPYRPTEAFF. The CDR3 coding sequence is TGTGCCAGCAGCCCCTACAGGCCCACTGAAGCTTTCTTT.

V usage is TRBV5-4 and J usage is TRBJ2-5, with 10 bases fitting TRBD2. V trimming: 2 bases; J trimming: 4 bases; junction bases outside the gene matches: 2. CDR3 size: 14 residues. Germline values: CDR1 SGHNT, CDR2 YYREEE (reference sequence). CDR3 bases: TGTGCCAGCAGCTTAGCGGGGGGGGGAGAGACCCAGTACTTC. This gives the protein CASSLAGGGETQYF.

The V and J genes are TRBV27 and TRBJ2-7; 11 bases match TRBD2. The germline V gene has CDR1 MNHEY and CDR2 SMNVEV (reference sequence). The CDR3 has 15 residues. V trimming: 4 bases; J trimming: 1 base; junction bases outside the gene matches: 3. CDR3 protein: CASSSRLAGSYEQYF. CDR3 sequence (DNA): TGTGCCAGCAGTTCCAGACTAGCGGGGTCCTACGAGCAGTACTTC.

A word on this clone: This sample includes further DNA sequences coding for the same CDR3. The chain carries TRBV7-2 and TRBJ2-1; D perhaps matches TRBD2 (5 bases). CDR3 length: 13 residues. Germline V gives CDR1 SGHTA, CDR2 FQGNSA. Trimming shortened V by 1 base and J by 8 bases, and 9 bases separated the two germline ends. This CDR3 is CASSLGYGDEQFF. In nucleotides, the CDR3 is TGTGCCAGCAGCTTAGGGTACGGGGATGAGCAGTTCTTC.

In the case of this clone: A read error may account for a junction end that differs from germline. The chain has TRBV7-9 and TRBJ2-5; D is undetermined. Germline V gene sequence: CDR1 SEHNR, CDR2 FQNEAQ (reference sequence). The CDR3 has 12 residues. CDR3 region: CSSSYSWETQYF. The CDR3 nucleotides read TGTTCCAGCAGCTATAGTTGGGAGACCCAGTACTTC.

The chain is built from TRBV27 and TRBJ2-7, with 13 bases lining up with TRBD2. Germline CDR1 MNHEY, CDR2 SMNVEV (reference sequence). Trimming at V came to 2 bases and at J to 2 bases, leaving 9 bases not matched to a gene. The CDR3 is 18 amino acids. CDR3 nucleotide sequence: TGTGCCAGCAGTTTAAGGTCCTCCGGGACTAGCGGGACCTACGAGCAGTACTTC. Protein sequence: CASSLRSSGTSGTYEQYF.

J is TRBJ2-7 and V is TRBV4-1; TRBD1 agrees at 8 bases. Germline assignment: CDR1 MGHRA and CDR2 YSYEKL. V was clipped by 2 bases and J by 0 bases; unmatched bases: 9. The CDR3 is 17 residues long. The CDR3 DNA follows: TGCGCCAGCAGCCAAAAATGGGGCAGGGGGCCCTCCTACGAGCAGTACTTC. This translates into CASSQKWGRGPSYEQYF.

The rearrangement joins TRBV28 to TRBJ2-1, with 12 bases aligning to TRBD2. The CDR3 extends over 15 amino acids. Germline V CDR1 and CDR2: MDHEN, SYDVKM. The V and J ends lost 5 bases and 7 bases, in that order; junction bases with no gene match: 6. CDR3 in amino acids: CASSPLAGGLNEQFF. CDR3 bases: TGTGCCAGCAGTCCCCTAGCGGGAGGGTTAAATGAGCAGTTCTTC.